The 23 T cell receptor beta chains in this list originate from one sample, sequenced in a study of identifying expanded T cells in peripheral blood. TCRdb's copy holds only in-frame clones and misses some; the assay was immunoSEQ multiplex PCR. Of about 78,000 clones in the sample, roughly 86% are singletons; the top ten hold roughly 18%. The specimen was blood. The receptors originated from a person aged 18 to 70 in good health.

This chain uses TRBV2 with TRBJ2-1; 10 bases align to TRBD2. Trimming removed 4 bases from V and 5 bases from J; junction bases left unmatched: 5. This CDR3 spans 15 amino acids. The V gene's germline CDR1 is SNHLY and CDR2 FYNNEI. CDR3 sequence: CASSANGLADNEQFF. The CDR3 nucleotides read TGTGCCAGCAGTGCGAATGGACTAGCGGACAATGAGCAGTTCTTC.

V usage is TRBV7-2 and J usage is TRBJ2-3, with 8 bases that match TRBD2. The CDR3 consists of 15 residues. Trimming took 2 bases from V and 1 from J; bases not matched to a gene: 2. Germline V gene sequence: CDR1 SGHTA, CDR2 FQGNSA. CDR3 in amino acids: CASSLIAGRTDTQYF. CDR3 nucleotide sequence: TGTGCCAGCAGCTTAATAGCGGGGCGCACAGATACGCAGTATTTT.

The genes are TRBV19 and TRBJ2-2; D is uncertain. Germline CDR1 LNHDA, CDR2 SQIVND (reference sequence). Trimming stripped 3 bases from V and 5 bases from J, with 16 bases between. The CDR3 has 16 amino acids. CDR3 sequence (DNA): TGTGCCAGTAGTATTCCCGGTTGGTATTGGACCGGGGAGCTGTTTTTT. It specifies CASSIPGWYWTGELFF.

V gene TRBV28 combines with J gene TRBJ2-7; 7 nucleotides agree with TRBD1. The germline V gene has CDR1 MDHEN and CDR2 SYDVKM. The CDR3 sequence is 15 residues long. V was clipped by 3 bases and J by 3 bases; unmatched bases: 8. DNA of the CDR3: TGTGCCAGCAGTTTGGCATGGACAGGAGGCTACGAGCAGTACTTC. It specifies CASSLAWTGGYEQYF.

The V gene is TRBV9, the J gene TRBJ1-5; D perhaps matches TRBD1 (6 bases). The CDR3 sequence is 14 residues long. Germline V gene lookup returns CDR1 SGDLS and CDR2 YYNGEE. V gave up 2 bases and J gave up 5 bases, with 11 bases separating them. CDR3 in DNA: TGTGCCAGCAGCGTGGAAGGGGGATATCAGCCCCAGCATTTT. This codes for CASSVEGGYQPQHF.

The chain carries TRBV6-6 and TRBJ2-5; possibly TRBD1 for D (6 bases). Per germline, CDR1 MNHNY and CDR2 SVGAGI (reference sequence). V gave up 6 bases and J gave up 1 base, with 12 bases separating them. This CDR3 has 14 amino acids. The CDR3 protein is CASRETGLQETQYF. CDR3 nucleotides: TGTGCCAGCAGAGAAACAGGGCTCCAAGAGACCCAGTACTTC.

This rearrangement joins TRBV5-1 to TRBJ2-7, with D possibly matching TRBD2 (6 bases). Germline V gene sequence: CDR1 SGHRS, CDR2 YFSETQ. This CDR3 has 15 residues. Between the trimmed V and J ends, which lost 0 bases and 3 bases, there was a span of 13 bases. CDR3 in DNA: TGCGCCAGCAGCTTGGCCGTCCGGGGGAACTACGAGCAGTACTTC. Translating it yields CASSLAVRGNYEQYF.

The chain employs TRBV28 and TRBJ2-2; D uncertain. The CDR3 contains 15 residues. The V end lost 1 base, the J end lost 5 bases, and 11 bases lay between the germline ends. CDR1 and CDR2 (germline): MDHEN, SYDVKM. In DNA, the CDR3 is TGTGCCAGCAGTTTATTGTCGGGCGGTACCGGGGAGCTGTTTTTT. Translation gives CASSLLSGGTGELFF.

The rearrangement links TRBV5-1 to TRBJ2-1; no clear D. Trimming stripped 1 base from V and 0 bases from J, with 23 bases between. The CDR3 runs 20 residues. Germline-derived CDR1 and CDR2 are SGHRS and YFSETQ. The CDR3 sequence: CASSLLTASLGRTSYNEQFF. Here the CDR3 DNA reads TGCGCCAGCAGCTTGTTGACCGCGAGTCTCGGACGAACCTCCTACAATGAGCAGTTCTTC.

The chain links TRBV5-4 to TRBJ2-1, with 9 bases lining up with TRBD2. The CDR3 runs 16 residues. Trimming at V came to 3 bases and at J to 1 base, leaving 5 bases not matched to a gene. Per the germline V gene, CDR1 is SGHNT and CDR2 is YYREEE (reference sequence). The DNA for the CDR3 is TGTGCCAGCAGCTCACTTACTAGCGGGTCCTACAATGAGCAGTTCTTC. It encodes CASSSLTSGSYNEQFF.

This chain joins TRBV29-1 and TRBJ2-7; 13 bases align to TRBD2. CDR1 is SQVTM and CDR2 is ANQGSEA in the germline V gene. The V gene end was trimmed by 0 bases and the J gene end by 5 bases; junction bases not matched to a gene: 1. The CDR3 spans 14 residues. CDR3 in amino acids: CSVEEGTSGDEQYF. In DNA, the CDR3 is TGCAGCGTTGAAGAGGGGACTAGCGGGGACGAGCAGTACTTC.

V usage is TRBV2 and J usage is TRBJ1-5; the D gene is possibly TRBD1 (6 bases). Germline loops: CDR1 SNHLY, CDR2 FYNNEI. Trimming removed 4 bases at V and 0 bases at J, with 13 bases between. The CDR3 runs to 16 residues. CDR3 bases: TGTGCCAGCAGTGCGGTAGGGGGTAGTAGCAATCAGCCCCAGCATTTT. It translates to CASSAVGGSSNQPQHF.

This chain joins TRBV19 and TRBJ2-7; no firm D call. V was trimmed by 1 base and J by 1 base, leaving 11 bases between them. CDR1 LNHDA and CDR2 SQIVND come from the germline V gene (reference sequence). The CDR3 runs to 15 residues. This CDR3 is CASSIGPDLSYEQYF. The CDR3 DNA reads as TGTGCCAGTAGTATAGGTCCGGACCTGTCCTACGAGCAGTACTTC.

CDR3 sequence reads: CASSLGLAGGTYNEQFF. The CDR3 DNA follows: TGCGCCAGCAGCCTTGGACTAGCGGGCGGAACCTACAATGAGCAGTTCTTC. The chain links TRBV5-1 to TRBJ2-1; 11 bases fit TRBD2. The V segment lost 4 bases and the J segment 2 bases; nucleotides outside the gene matches: 8. Germline V gene data show CDR1 as SGHRS and CDR2 as YFSETQ. The length of the CDR3 is 17 residues.

This chain connects TRBV6-1 to TRBJ1-1; tentatively, D is TRBD1 (5 bases). Germline lookup yields CDR1 MNHNS and CDR2 SASEGT. The CDR3 is made up of 13 amino acids. The V end lost 7 bases, the J end lost 1 base, and 10 bases lay between the germline ends. The CDR3 bases are TGTGCCAGCACCCTGACAGAGAACACTGAAGCTTTCTTT. Translating it yields CASTLTENTEAFF.

About this clone: At one end the junction does not follow the germline gene, possibly because of a read error. The chain is built from TRBV13 and TRBJ1-3; D is ambiguous. Germline CDR1 PRHDT, CDR2 FYEKMQ (reference sequence). The CDR3 is made up of 15 amino acids. Here the CDR3 DNA reads TGTGTCAGCAGCGCCCGGGCCCTCTCTGGAAACACCATATATTTT. Protein: CVSSARALSGNTIYF.

Written as DNA, the CDR3 is TGTGCCAGCAGCCCCCGTTTGGGTCCGGCGGGAGGAAACACCATATATTTT. Amino acid sequence: CASSPRLGPAGGNTIYF. The chain carries TRBV7-3 and TRBJ1-3; no definite D call. Per the germline V gene, CDR1 is SGHTA and CDR2 is FQGTGA. With 5 bases removed from V and 4 bases from J, the gap between germline ends came to 21 bases. The CDR3 has 17 amino acids. The variable domain in full, with the rest retrieved from reference TRBV7-3 and TRBJ1-3, is GAGVSQTPSNKVTEKGKYVELRCDPISGHTALYWYRQSLGQGPEFLIYFQGTGAADDSGLPNDRFFAVRPEGSVSTLKIQRTERGDSAVYLCASSPRLGPAGGNTIYFGEGSWLTVV.

V is TRBV18 and J is TRBJ2-1; no clear D gene. The germline V gene encodes CDR1 KGHSH and CDR2 LQKENI. Trimming took 6 bases from V and 5 from J, leaving 14 bases between them. CDR3 length: 14 amino acids. The CDR3 sequence: CASSPESGNNEQFF. CDR3 nucleotides: TGTGCCAGCTCCCCCGAGAGTGGGAACAATGAGCAGTTCTTC.

The CDR3 DNA reads TGTGCCAGCAGTTTATTTCTAGATTTTAGGACTGAGCAGTTCTTC. It specifies CASSLFLDFRTEQFF. The chain joins TRBV28 to TRBJ2-1; the D is unclear. The CDR3 spans 15 residues. CDR1 MDHEN and CDR2 SYDVKM come from the germline V gene. V lost 1 base to trimming and J lost 9 bases, with 16 bases between them.

The chain recombines TRBV6-6 with TRBJ2-5; D is ambiguous. Germline V gives CDR1 MNHNY, CDR2 SVGAGI (reference sequence). V lost 0 bases and J lost 4, with 3 bases in between. The CDR3 runs 12 residues. CDR3 sequence reads: CASSYSIETQYF. DNA of the CDR3: TGTGCCAGCAGTTACTCAATAGAGACCCAGTACTTC.

In DNA form, the CDR3 reads TGTGCCAGCAGCTTGGGGCTGGGGGTGCAGTACTTC. Encoded protein: CASSLGLGVQYF. V and J are TRBV7-8 and TRBJ2-7; D may be TRBD1 or TRBD2 (5 bases each). Per germline, CDR1 SGHVS and CDR2 FQNEAQ. V was clipped by 3 bases and J by 9 bases, with 12 bases between them. The CDR3 sequence is 12 residues long.

This clone has just a few counts. The genes are TRBV27 and TRBJ1-2; D possibly corresponds to TRBD1 (5 bases). The CDR3 sequence is 13 residues long. Germline V gives CDR1 MNHEY, CDR2 SMNVEV (reference sequence). The V end lost 4 bases, the J end lost 1 base, and 7 bases lay between the germline ends. Here the CDR3 DNA reads TGTGCCAGCAGTTGGGGGAATAACTATGGCTACACCTTC. Protein sequence: CASSWGNNYGYTF.

This chain uses TRBV29-1 with TRBJ1-4; D possibly corresponds to TRBD1 (5 bases). Germline CDR1 SQVTM, CDR2 ANQGSEA. There are 11 residues in the CDR3. V was cut by 5 bases and J by 8 bases, with 9 bases left in between. The CDR3 sequence is CSVRGNEKLFF. The CDR3 nucleotides are TGCAGCGTTAGGGGAAACGAAAAACTGTTTTTT.